The rows below give T cell receptor beta chains drawn from one sample of a study of cytomegalovirus exposure and HLA in healthy donors. Data came from immunoSEQ multiplex PCR; TCRdb stores just in-frame clones and leaves some out. The table shows 90,000 to 120,000 clones, with around 80% occurring only once. Sequencing input: PBMCs. These TCRs come from a woman in her late teens or twenties in good health and CMV-seronegative. CDR3s include the opening cysteine and the closing phenylalanine or tryptophan. Fields, in order: clone size, V gene, D gene, J gene, CDR3 DNA, CDR3 protein. A D gene is named only where the DNA matches it firmly. The size entry is marked missing in some rows and otherwise reads once, few, many or a size class.

NA	TRBV19	NA	TRBJ1-2	TGTGCCAGTAGTACTCCGGGACACGCCACCCATGGCTACACCTTC	CASSTPGHATHGYTF
NA	TRBV5-1	NA	TRBJ2-7	TGCGCCAGCAGCTTGGACAGTTGGGACGAGCAGTACTTC	CASSLDSWDEQYF
few	TRBV4-1	TRBD1	TRBJ2-7	TGCGCCAGCAGCCATAACCGGGACAGGGCCACCTACGAGCAGTACTTC	CASSHNRDRATYEQYF
NA	TRBV5-4	NA	TRBJ1-1	TGTGCCAGCAGCTTCGCGACAGGACAGAACACTGAAGCTTTCTTT	CASSFATGQNTEAFF
NA	TRBV5-3	TRBD1	TRBJ2-3	TGTGCCAGGGGGACAGACGCTAGCACAGATACGCAGTATTTT	CARGTDASTDTQYF
NA	TRBV9	TRBD1	TRBJ1-2	TGTGCCAGCAGCATAACCGGGACAGGGCGTGGCTACACCTTC	CASSITGTGRGYTF
NA	TRBV6-4	NA	TRBJ2-1	TGTGCCAGCAGTGACTCGTGGCAGGGGAACTACAATGAGCAGTTCTTC	CASSDSWQGNYNEQFF
NA	TRBV6-1	NA	TRBJ1-4	TGTGCCAGCAGTGATTGGCCCAATTCAGGGGTAGGTGAAAAACTGTTTTTT	CASSDWPNSGVGEKLFF
NA	TRBV6-1	NA	TRBJ2-5	TGTGCCAGCCTAGAGAGGACAGACCAAGAGACCCAGTACTTC	CASLERTDQETQYF
NA	TRBV29-1	NA	TRBJ1-4	TGCAGCGTTGGAAGAGCAACTAATGAAAAACTGTTTTTT	CSVGRATNEKLFF
NA	TRBV28	TRBD1	TRBJ2-4	TGTGCCAGCACCCCCCAGACAGGGCCCTTTGACATTCAGTACTTC	CASTPQTGPFDIQYF
NA	TRBV11-2	TRBD1	TRBJ2-2	TGTGCCAGCAGTTCCGGACAGGGAGAGAACACCGGGGAGCTGTTTTTT	CASSSGQGENTGELFF
NA	TRBV13	NA	TRBJ1-5	TGTGCCAGCAGCTTAGGCCAGGGGAATCAGCCCCAGCATTTT	CASSLGQGNQPQHF
NA	TRBV7-9	TRBD1	TRBJ2-4	TGTGCCAGCAGCCCCGGGACAGGGAGTGGGAACATTCAGTACTTC	CASSPGTGSGNIQYF
NA	TRBV27	TRBD2	TRBJ2-7	TGTGCCAGCAGTGAGCGGCCGGTGACTAGCTACTACGAGCAGTACTTC	CASSERPVTSYYEQYF
NA	TRBV4-3	TRBD1	TRBJ2-1	TGCGCCAGCAGCTTAAGACAGGGGGCTTTGAGTGAGCAGTTCTTC	CASSLRQGALSEQFF
NA	TRBV6-5	NA	TRBJ2-2	TGTGCCAGCAGTTACGCGATCCTGAACACCGGGGAGCTGTTTTTT	CASSYAILNTGELFF
NA	TRBV30	NA	TRBJ2-7	TGTGCCTGGAGTCTTCGGAGGGGCCACGAGCAGTACTTC	CAWSLRRGHEQYF
NA	TRBV7-8	TRBD1	TRBJ1-2	TGTGCCAGCAGCTTAGCGCAGGGGGCCGGTGGCTACACCTTC	CASSLAQGAGGYTF
NA	TRBV6-5	TRBD1	TRBJ2-7	TGTGCCAGCAGTCGGACAGGGCCCTCCTACGAGCAGTACTTC	CASSRTGPSYEQYF
NA	TRBV7-2	NA	TRBJ2-5	TGTGCCAGCAGTTATCCTCAAGAGACCCAGTACTTC	CASSYPQETQYF
NA	TRBV28	NA	TRBJ2-3	TGTGCCAGCAGTACCGGACTAGGGGGGATATCTCGGGATACGCAGTATTTT	CASSTGLGGISRDTQYF
NA	TRBV7-8	TRBD2	TRBJ2-1	TGTGCCAGCAGCTCATTAGCGGGGGGGATGGGTGAGCAGTTCTTC	CASSSLAGGMGEQFF
NA	TRBV7-8	TRBD2	TRBJ2-1	TGTGCCAGCAGCTTCACTAGCGGGAATGAGCAGTTCTTC	CASSFTSGNEQFF
NA	TRBV11-2	NA	TRBJ2-5	TGTGCCAGCAGCCCCCGGGGGGCGCTGGGGCAAGAGACCCAGTACTTC	CASSPRGALGQETQYF
once	TRBV27	NA	TRBJ1-1	TGTGCCAGCAGTGGAGGGCCACCGAACACTGAAGCTTTCTTT	CASSGGPPNTEAFF
NA	TRBV28	NA	TRBJ2-7	TGTGCCAGCAGTTTGCGACAGTTCCAACTCGAGCAGTACTTC	CASSLRQFQLEQYF
NA	TRBV14	TRBD1	TRBJ2-7	TGTGCCAGCAGCCCTCCGGACAGGGGGCTAAAAGAGCAGTACTTC	CASSPPDRGLKEQYF
NA	TRBV5-4	TRBD1	TRBJ1-1	TGTGCCAGCAGCTCCGGAGTACAGGGGGCTGTGAGGAACACTGAAGCTTTCTTT	CASSSGVQGAVRNTEAFF
NA	TRBV27	NA	TRBJ2-5	TGTGCCAGCAGTTTATCGATGGGGGGACCGCTGCTTCGAGAGCAGTACTTC	CASSLSMGGPLLREQYF
NA	TRBV7-3	TRBD2	TRBJ2-2	TGTGCCAGCAGCGCTCCTAGCGGCAACACCGGGGAGCTGTTTTTT	CASSAPSGNTGELFF
NA	TRBV5-1	NA	TRBJ2-4	TGCGCCAGCAGGGGGCTAGCCAAAAACATTCAGTACTTC	CASRGLAKNIQYF
NA	TRBV30	TRBD2	TRBJ2-2	TGTGCCTGGAGTGTCGGGAGGGAGCTTGGGGAGCTGTTTTTT	CAWSVGRELGELFF
NA	TRBV29-1	NA	TRBJ2-7	TGCAGCGTTGAAGGACAGGCCGGCTCCTACGAGCAGTACTTC	CSVEGQAGSYEQYF
once	TRBV28	NA	TRBJ2-3	TGTGCCAGCAGTTTTATTCGGGGGAGAAGTACGCAGTATTTT	CASSFIRGRSTQYF
NA	TRBV27	TRBD1	TRBJ2-7	TGTGCCAGCAGTTTCCGGACAGGGGGCGCGACACTTCCCTACGAGCAGTACTTC	CASSFRTGGATLPYEQYF
NA	TRBV7-9	NA	TRBJ2-3	TGTGCCAGCAGCTTTCCCCTTTCAGGCCGGGACAACACAGATACGCAGTATTTT	CASSFPLSGRDNTDTQYF
NA	TRBV25-1	NA	TRBJ1-2	TGTGCCAGCACGGGCGGGGATGGCTACACCTTC	CASTGGDGYTF
NA	TRBV5-6	TRBD1	TRBJ2-2	TGTGCCAGCAGCTTTGGGACAGGGGGGGCCGGGGAGCTGTTTTTT	CASSFGTGGAGELFF
few	TRBV10-3	TRBD1	TRBJ2-7	TGTGCCATCAGTGTCGGACAGGGAGTTCGGGACGAGCAGTACTTC	CAISVGQGVRDEQYF
NA	TRBV25-1	NA	TRBJ1-2	TGTGCCAGCAGTGACCCCTTTGAGGAGTATGGCTACACCTTC	CASSDPFEEYGYTF
NA	TRBV29-1	TRBD1	TRBJ1-2	TGCAGCGTCAGGGGGAACGACTATGGCTACACCTTC	CSVRGNDYGYTF
NA	TRBV7-2	NA	TRBJ1-2	TGTGCCAGCAGCGTAGGACTATATGGCTACACCTTC	CASSVGLYGYTF
NA	TRBV19	TRBD1	TRBJ2-3	TGTGCCAGCAGGGGGCAGGGAGATACGCAGTATTTT	CASRGQGDTQYF
NA	TRBV28	TRBD2	TRBJ2-5	TGTGCCAGCAGTTCGACTAGCGGGAGAATGGGGGAGACCCAGTACTTC	CASSSTSGRMGETQYF
NA	TRBV7-9	NA	TRBJ2-1	TGTGCCAGCAGCTCCAGCCAACAGGGCAGGGAGCAGTTCTTC	CASSSSQQGREQFF
NA	TRBV30	NA	TRBJ2-7	TGTGCCTGGAGCACCCGGACAGCTTCCTACGAGCAGTACTTC	CAWSTRTASYEQYF
NA	TRBV28	NA	TRBJ2-7	TGTGCCAGCAGTTTTACAGGGAGCTCCTACGAGCAGTACTTC	CASSFTGSSYEQYF
NA	TRBV6-5	NA	TRBJ2-5	TGTGCCAGCAGTTACGCGGGACCGGAGACCCAGTACTTC	CASSYAGPETQYF
NA	TRBV19	NA	TRBJ1-5	TGTGCCAGTAGTATCCCAAGCGGTCTCCGCAATCAGCCCCAGCATTTT	CASSIPSGLRNQPQHF
NA	TRBV4-1	NA	TRBJ1-5	TGCGCCAGCAGCCAACTAACAGGGTTAAGAAGCAATCAGCCCCAGCATTTT	CASSQLTGLRSNQPQHF
NA	TRBV30	NA	TRBJ1-2	TGTGCCTGGGGTCGATCTTCTTCGGGTACAGGGAACTATGGCTACACCTTC	CAWGRSSSGTGNYGYTF
NA	TRBV10-3	TRBD2	TRBJ2-2	TGTGCCATCAGTGCTAGCGGGGGGCATGGCGGGGAGCTGTTTTTT	CAISASGGHGGELFF
NA	TRBV27	TRBD1	TRBJ2-7	TGTGCCAGCAGTTTGTCGCGAGGGGGCGGGTACGAGCAGTACTTC	CASSLSRGGGYEQYF
NA	TRBV6-4	NA	TRBJ2-2	TGTGCCAGCAGCACCTCAGGGGATGGTGACGGGGAGCTGTTTTTT	CASSTSGDGDGELFF
NA	TRBV6-1	NA	TRBJ1-5	TGTGCCAGCAGTTATGGTCGCGGATGGCCCCAGCATTTT	CASSYGRGWPQHF